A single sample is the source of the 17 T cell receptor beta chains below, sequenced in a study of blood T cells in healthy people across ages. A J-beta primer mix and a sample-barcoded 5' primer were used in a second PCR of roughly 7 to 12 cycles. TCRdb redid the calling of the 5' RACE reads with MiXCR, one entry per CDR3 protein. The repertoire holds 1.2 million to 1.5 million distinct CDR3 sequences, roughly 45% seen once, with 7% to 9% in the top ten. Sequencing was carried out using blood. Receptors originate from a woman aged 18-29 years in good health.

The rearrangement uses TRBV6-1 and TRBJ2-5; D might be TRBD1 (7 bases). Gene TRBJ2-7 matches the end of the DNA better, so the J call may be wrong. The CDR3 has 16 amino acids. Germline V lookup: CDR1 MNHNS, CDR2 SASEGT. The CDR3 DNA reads TGTGCCAGCAGTGAAGCGGAGGGGGCAATGGCCCACGAGCAGTACTTC. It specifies CASSEAEGAMAHEQYF.

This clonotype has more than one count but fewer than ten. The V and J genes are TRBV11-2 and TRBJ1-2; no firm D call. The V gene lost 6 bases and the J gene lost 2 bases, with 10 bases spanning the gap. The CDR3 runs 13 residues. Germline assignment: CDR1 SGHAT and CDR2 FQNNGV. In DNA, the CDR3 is TGTGCCAGCAGGATAGAGGAGAACTATGGCTACACCTTC. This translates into CASRIEENYGYTF.

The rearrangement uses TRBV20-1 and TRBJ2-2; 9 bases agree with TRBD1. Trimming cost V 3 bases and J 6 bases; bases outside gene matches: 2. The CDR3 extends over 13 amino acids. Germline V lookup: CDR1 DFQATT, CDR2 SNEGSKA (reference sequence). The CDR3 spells CSASRQGAGELFF. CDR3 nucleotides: TGCAGTGCTAGTAGACAGGGGGCCGGGGAGCTGTTTTTT.

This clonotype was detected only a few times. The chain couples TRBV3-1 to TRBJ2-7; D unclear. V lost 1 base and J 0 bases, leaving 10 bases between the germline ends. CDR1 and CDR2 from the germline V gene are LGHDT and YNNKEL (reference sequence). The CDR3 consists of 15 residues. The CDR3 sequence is CASSQGKGPSYEQYF. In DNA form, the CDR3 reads TGTGCCAGCAGCCAAGGAAAAGGGCCCTCCTACGAGCAGTACTTC.

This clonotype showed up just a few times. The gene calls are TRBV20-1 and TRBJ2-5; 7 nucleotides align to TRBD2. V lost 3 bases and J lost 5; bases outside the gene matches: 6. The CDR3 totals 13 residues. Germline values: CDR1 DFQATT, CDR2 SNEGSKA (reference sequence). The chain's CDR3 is CSARAAGEETQYF. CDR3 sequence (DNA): TGCAGTGCTAGGGCCGCGGGGGAGGAGACCCAGTACTTC.

The CDR3 here is CASSQVRDFTYEQYF. The CDR3 bases are TGCGCCAGCAGCCAGGTCCGTGATTTCACCTACGAGCAGTACTTC. The rearrangement joins TRBV4-1 to TRBJ2-7; D not certain. The CDR3 has 15 amino acids. The germline V and J ends were trimmed by 3 bases and 2 bases, with 14 bases remaining between them. Germline V lookup: CDR1 MGHRA, CDR2 YSYEKL.

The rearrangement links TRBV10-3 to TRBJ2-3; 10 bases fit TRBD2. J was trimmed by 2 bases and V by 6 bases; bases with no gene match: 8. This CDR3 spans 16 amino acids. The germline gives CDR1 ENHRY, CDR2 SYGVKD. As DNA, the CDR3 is TGTGCCATCAGCGAAGGACTAGCGGAAATCACAGATACGCAGTATTTT. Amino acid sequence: CAISEGLAEITDTQYF.

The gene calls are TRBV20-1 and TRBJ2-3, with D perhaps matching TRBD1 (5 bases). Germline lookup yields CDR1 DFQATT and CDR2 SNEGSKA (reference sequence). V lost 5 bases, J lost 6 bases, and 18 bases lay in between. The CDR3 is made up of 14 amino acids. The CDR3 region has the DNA TGCAGTGCTCCAAAAAGCCAGGGTGTTGATACGCAGTATTTT. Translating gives CSAPKSQGVDTQYF.

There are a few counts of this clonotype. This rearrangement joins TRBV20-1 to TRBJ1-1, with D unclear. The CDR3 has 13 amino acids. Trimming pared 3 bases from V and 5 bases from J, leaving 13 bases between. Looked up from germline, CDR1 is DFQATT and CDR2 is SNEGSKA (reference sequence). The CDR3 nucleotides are TGCAGTGCTAGGAGTTTCGGGGAAACTGAAGCTTTCTTT. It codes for CSARSFGETEAFF.

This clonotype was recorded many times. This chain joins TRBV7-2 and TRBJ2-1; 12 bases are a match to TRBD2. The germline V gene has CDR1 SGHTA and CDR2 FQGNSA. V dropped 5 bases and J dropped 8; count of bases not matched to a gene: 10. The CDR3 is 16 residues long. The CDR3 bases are TGTGCCAGCAGCGGGAGCCTAGCGGGAGGGCGGCATGAGCAGTTCTTC. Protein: CASSGSLAGGRHEQFF.

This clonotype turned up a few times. The CDR3 spells CAISGTVGSYEQYF. In nucleotides, the CDR3 is TGTGCCATCAGTGGGACTGTGGGTTCCTACGAGCAGTACTTC. The V and J genes are TRBV10-3 and TRBJ2-7; TRBD2 might be the D (5 bases). V lost 4 bases to trimming and J lost 1 base, with 11 bases between them. Per the germline V gene, CDR1 is ENHRY and CDR2 is SYGVKD. This CDR3 contains 14 residues.

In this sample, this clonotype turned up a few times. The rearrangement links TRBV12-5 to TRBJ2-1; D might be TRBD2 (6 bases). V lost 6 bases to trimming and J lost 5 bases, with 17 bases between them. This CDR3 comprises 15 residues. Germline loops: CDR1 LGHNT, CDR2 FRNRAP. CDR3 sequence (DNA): TGTGCTAGTGGGTATGGCGGGGCTATCAACAATGAGCAGTTCTTC. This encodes CASGYGGAINNEQFF. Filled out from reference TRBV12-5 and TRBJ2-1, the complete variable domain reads DARVTQTPRHKVTEMGQEVTMRCQPILGHNTVFWYRQTMMQGLELLAYFRNRAPLDDSGMPKDRFSAEMPDATLATLKIQPSEPRDSAVYFCASGYGGAINNEQFFGPGTRLTVL.

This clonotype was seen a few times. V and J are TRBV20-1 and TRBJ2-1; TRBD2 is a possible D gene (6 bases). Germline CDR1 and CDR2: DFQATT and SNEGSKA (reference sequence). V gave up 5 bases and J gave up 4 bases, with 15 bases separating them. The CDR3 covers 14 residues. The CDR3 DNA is TGCAGTGCTTCCCGGGAGACTAAATACAATGAGCAGTTCTTC. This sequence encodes CSASRETKYNEQFF.

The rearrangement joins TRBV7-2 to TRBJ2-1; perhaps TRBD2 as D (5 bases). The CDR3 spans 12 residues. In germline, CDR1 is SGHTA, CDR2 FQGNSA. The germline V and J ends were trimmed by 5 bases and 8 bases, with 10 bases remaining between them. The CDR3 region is CASSLGSYEQFF. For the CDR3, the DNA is TGTGCCAGCAGCCTTGGGAGCTATGAGCAGTTCTTC.

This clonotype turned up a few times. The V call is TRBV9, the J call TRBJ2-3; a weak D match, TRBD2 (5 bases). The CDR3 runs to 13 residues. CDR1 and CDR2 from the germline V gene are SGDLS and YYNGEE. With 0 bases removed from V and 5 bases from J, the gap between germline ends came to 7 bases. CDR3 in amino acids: CASSVAREDTQYF. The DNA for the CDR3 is TGTGCCAGCAGCGTAGCCCGGGAAGATACGCAGTATTTT.

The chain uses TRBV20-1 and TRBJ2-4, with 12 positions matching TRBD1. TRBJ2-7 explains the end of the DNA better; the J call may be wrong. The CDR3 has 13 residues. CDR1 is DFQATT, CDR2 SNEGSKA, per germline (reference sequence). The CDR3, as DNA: TGCAGTGCTACCGGGACAGGGGGCCACGAGCAGTACTTC. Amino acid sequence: CSATGTGGHEQYF.

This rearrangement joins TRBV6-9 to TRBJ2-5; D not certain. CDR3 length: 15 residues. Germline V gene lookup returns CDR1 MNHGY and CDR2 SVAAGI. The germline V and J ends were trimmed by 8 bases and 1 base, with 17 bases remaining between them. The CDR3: CASLRYQRLQETQYF. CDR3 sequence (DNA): TGTGCCAGCTTAAGGTACCAACGGCTCCAAGAGACCCAGTACTTC.